The T cell receptor (beta chain) under discussion was sequenced for a study of blood T cells in healthy people across ages (dated by TCRdb to the mid-2010s). A note on the overall study: Template switching captured roughly one uniquely barcoded TCR beta cDNA molecule per two T cells in model experiments. The study measured age-related changes in TCR beta repertoire diversity using deep sequencing normalized with unique cDNA molecular identifiers. Four age groups were formed from the donors: young (average about 16 years), middle-aged (around 41), aged (about 62) and long-lived (approximately 80). The study analyzed two additional independent replicas of 1 million unique cDNA reads from the same blood draw for two donors, one aged 18 to 30 and one aged 80 or older.

CDR3 length: 16 amino acids, cysteine to phenylalanine. Only the CDR3 portion is preserved as DNA: 48 bases, with reading frame beginning at the first base. CDR1 and CDR2 (MGHRA, YSYEKL) derive from the germline V gene. V ends up 4 bases short and J 8 bases short, with an unmatched junction base count of 12. A word on this clonotype: What antigen it recognizes has not been identified. No qualities accompany the bases; no much larger clone lies one base away.

The receptor library was made with 5' RACE. TCRdb shows the sequencer as Illumina HiSeq 2500. A second about 7 to 12 cycle PCR used a sample-barcoded 5' primer and a J-beta primer mix. Each TCR beta cDNA molecule received a unique molecular identifier from a template-switch 5' adaptor carrying 12 random nucleotides. At least 3 million CDR3-containing paired-end reads were obtained from each sample. The Mint cDNA synthesis kit, primed by a TRBC-specific oligonucleotide, was used to synthesize first-strand cDNA from all RNA. Following uracil-DNA glycosylase treatment, a first 18-cycle PCR with universal primers M1SS and BC2_uni_R was performed on all cDNA. In the original analysis: For normalization, 1 million high-quality reads were randomly selected from each sample, with every read carrying a distinct molecular identifier. Reads with shared molecular identifiers were discarded instead of being binned into consensus sequences. MiTCR, set to a Q25 quality threshold and the strictest error-elimination algorithm, was used for CDR3 identification, clonotype clustering and error correction. A nonparametric unseen species model using Euler transformation provided a lower-bound estimate of total TCR beta diversity. TCRdb trimmed public reads at Q25 via fastp, called clones via MiXCR and kept in-frame beta chains. Every entry covers one CDR3 protein and lists the most common genes and DNA from its rows. These V and J calls rely on TCRdb rather than the paper's analysis. The sample yields roughly 700,000 distinct CDR3 sequences; around 25% were counted once. 9.4% of the sample belongs to the ten largest clones.

Systemically healthy Caucasian individuals from Russia, 39 in total and aged roughly 6 to 100 years, were included as donors. Each donor gave ten milliliters of peripheral blood, collected into EDTA-treated Vacutainer tubes. Ficoll-Paque density-gradient centrifugation was used to isolate PBMCs, with at least 6 million per sample. Trizol reagent was used to extract total RNA from the PBMCs, yielding at least 5.5 micrograms per sample. The percentages of naive CD45RAhigh/CD27high T cells were determined by flow cytometry on a PBMC aliquot from every donor. On the study overall, not on this receptor specifically: Compared with the aged group, the long-lived group had more naive CD4+ T cells, fewer expanded clones and increased TCR diversity, a pattern suggesting age selection. As age increased, observed TCR beta diversity per million T cells dropped in a roughly linear way, and a significant reduction was already evident by age roughly 36. Donor CMV infection status was unknown, potentially confounding age-related changes in expanded clonotypes. There was a strong correlation between observed TCR beta diversity and the percentage of naive T cells measured by flow cytometry. Since profiling was done on bulk unsorted PBMCs, naive and antigen-experienced compartments could not be conclusively compared. Total diversity estimates from one million sequenced T cells were considered lower bounds and underestimates.

The sample also formed part of further work on T cells of mothers and their children. The second paper states: Donors were nine systemically healthy Caucasian individuals: three mothers and their six children. cDNA synthesis consumed the entire amount of extracted RNA, loaded at around 1.5 ug RNA in each 15 ul reaction. In the second PCR, the M1S primer added sample barcodes and 2-4 random nucleotides. Over 9 million TCR beta CDR3 reads came from each mother, compared with approximately 2.8 million reads from each child. In both related and unrelated pairs, thymic selection shapes the output of TCR recombination in a similar way, with inherited differences having only a minor effect. Normalized repertoire overlap was always slightly but never significantly higher in related than unrelated mother-child pairs. Persistent microchimeric T cell clones were not detected, at a sensitivity of around 100 clones per million clonotypes. Deep NGS was used in the study to compare the TCR beta repertoires of mothers and children and to look for features that separate related mother-child pairs from unrelated individuals. Mothers averaged roughly 36 +/- 4 years of age and children averaged around 10 +/- 4 years. After adapter ligation was performed with NEBNext reagents, the libraries were sequenced on an Illumina HiSeq 2000 with 100+100 nt paired-end reads. To avoid cross-contamination, the mother libraries and the child libraries were prepared a month apart and sequenced in separate runs. Each donor had between roughly 450,000 and 2,100,000 distinct TCR beta clonotypes identified. Naive TCR beta clonotypes were estimated from low-frequency clonotypes matched to each donor's FACS-determined naive share, without sorting.

Input material: blood. The receptor chain draws on TRBV4-1 and TRBJ1-4, with 8 middle bases fitting TRBD1. The TCR was taken from a boy aged 5 to 17 in good health. The CDR3 corresponds to CASSLDQTGVGEKLFF. The DNA sequence is TGCGCCAGCAGCCTAGACCAGACAGGGGTCGGGGAAAAACTGTTTTTT.